The 24 T cell receptor beta chains listed next were all sequenced from one sample in a study of cytomegalovirus exposure and HLA in healthy donors. In the PCR, 60 Vbeta and 13 Jbeta primers were used. This table comes from immunoSEQ multiplex PCR, and its TCRdb copy is limited to in-frame clones, with some not included. The sample consists of about 110,000 clones, 79% of them appearing once. The sequenced sample consisted of PBMCs. The receptor source for this set is a woman aged 40-49 years in good health and CMV-seronegative.

This clone was counted only a few times. The chain is built from TRBV23-1 and TRBJ1-6, with 8 bases identical to TRBD1. TRBV23-1 is placed among ORFs of uncertain function. Unmatched junction bases numbered 4, after V lost 6 bases and J lost 3 bases. The CDR3 loop spans 15 amino acids. The CDR3 here is CASSPDRGYNSPLHF. CDR3 sequence (DNA): TGCGCCAGCAGCCCCGACAGGGGCTATAATTCACCCCTCCACTTT.

V is TRBV11-2 and J is TRBJ1-1; tentative D call: TRBD1 (6 bases). Trimming pared 5 bases from V and 1 base from J, leaving 14 bases between. This CDR3 has 15 amino acids. Germline V gives CDR1 SGHAT, CDR2 FQNNGV. The CDR3 DNA is TGTGCCAGCAGCGTACTCGACAGGCCGAACACTGAAGCTTTCTTT. Protein sequence: CASSVLDRPNTEAFF.

The chain uses TRBV18 and TRBJ1-2, with TRBD1 identical over 7 bases. Germline V gene sequence: CDR1 KGHSH, CDR2 LQKENI. The V gene end was trimmed by 0 bases and the J gene end by 4 bases; junction bases not matched to a gene: 2. The length of the CDR3 is 14 residues. The CDR3 loop reads CASSPPGQPYGYTF. The CDR3 coding sequence is TGTGCCAGCTCACCACCGGGACAGCCCTATGGCTACACCTTC.

About this clone itself: Other DNA sequences in this specimen translate into the identical CDR3. V gene TRBV7-2 combines with J gene TRBJ1-2; weak D call: TRBD1 (6 bases). The CDR3 length is 14 residues. V lost 1 base and J lost 0, with 6 bases in between. Germline lookup yields CDR1 SGHTA and CDR2 FQGNSA. The chain's CDR3 is CASSLDRANYGYTF. The CDR3 nucleotides are TGTGCCAGCAGCTTAGACAGGGCTAACTATGGCTACACCTTC.

The CDR3 here is CASSADGQGLRPQHF. The CDR3 DNA reads as TGTGCCAGCAGTGCCGACGGACAGGGGTTAAGGCCCCAGCATTTT. V usage is TRBV27 and J usage is TRBJ1-5, with TRBD1 matching 9 bases. CDR3 size: 15 residues. The germline CDR1 and CDR2 sequences are MNHEY and SMNVEV (reference sequence). V trimming: 5 bases; J trimming: 9 bases; junction bases outside the gene matches: 11.

The chain links TRBV5-1 to TRBJ1-6, with 9 positions matching TRBD1. CDR1 and CDR2 (germline): SGHRS, YFSETQ. The CDR3 covers 16 residues. Trimming took 0 bases from V and 10 from J; bases not matched to a gene: 8. CDR3 region: CASSLVGDRAGSPLHF. CDR3 bases: TGCGCCAGCAGCTTGGTAGGGGACAGGGCCGGGTCACCCCTCCACTTT.

V and J are TRBV28 and TRBJ2-5; 8 bases fit TRBD2. Germline V lookup: CDR1 MDHEN, CDR2 SYDVKM. With V trimmed by 5 bases and J by 4 bases, 9 bases remained unmatched. CDR3 size: 15 residues. The CDR3 sequence: CASSPAGGDPETQYF. For the CDR3, the DNA is TGTGCCAGCAGTCCCGCCGGGGGGGATCCAGAGACCCAGTACTTC.

About this clone itself: Germline and junction disagree at one end, which may indicate a read error. The V call is TRBV29-1, the J call TRBJ2-7, with D tentatively TRBD1 (6 bases). Germline V gene data show CDR1 as SQVTM and CDR2 as ANQGSEA. CDR3 length: 12 residues. Here the CDR3 reads CSVEDRRYEQYF. The CDR3 DNA reads as TGCAGCGTAGAAGACAGGCGATACGAGCAGTACTTC.

The chain has TRBV27 and TRBJ2-3; D unclear. The CDR3 sequence is 14 residues long. Trimming shortened V by 0 bases and J by 4 bases, and 8 bases separated the two germline ends. CDR1 is MNHEY and CDR2 is SMNVEV in the germline V gene (reference sequence). CDR3 nucleotide sequence: TGTGCCAGCAGTTTATCTCGGTTGGCAGATACGCAGTATTTT. Translated, it gives CASSLSRLADTQYF.

V usage is TRBV19 and J usage is TRBJ2-7; D might be TRBD1 (6 bases). V lost 6 bases and J lost 5, with 17 bases in between. The CDR3 consists of 14 residues. CDR1 and CDR2 from the germline V gene are LNHDA and SQIVND (reference sequence). CDR3 amino acids: CASREQGPGDEQYF. Written as DNA, the CDR3 is TGTGCCAGTAGGGAACAGGGCCCGGGCGACGAGCAGTACTTC.

This chain joins TRBV11-2 and TRBJ1-2, with TRBD1 identical over 8 bases. Germline trimming cut 2 bases from V and 6 bases from J; bases unmatched to any gene: 2. The V gene's germline CDR1 is SGHAT and CDR2 FQNNGV. CDR3 length: 13 amino acids. The CDR3 here is CASSLQGADGYTF. Here the CDR3 DNA reads TGTGCCAGCAGCTTACAGGGGGCGGATGGCTACACCTTC.

This chain links TRBV7-9 with TRBJ1-6; 8 positions agree with TRBD1. The germline V gene has CDR1 SEHNR and CDR2 FQNEAQ (reference sequence). The length of the CDR3 is 16 residues. J gave up 6 bases and V 0 bases, and 4 bases lay outside the gene matches. For the CDR3, the DNA is TGTGCCAGCAGCTTAGCTTGGGACAGGCTTAATTCACCCCTCCACTTT. It yields the protein CASSLAWDRLNSPLHF.

The chain joins TRBV5-1 to TRBJ2-7; possibly TRBD2 for D (7 bases). The germline V gene encodes CDR1 SGHRS and CDR2 YFSETQ. The CDR3 covers 14 residues. Trimming cost V 5 bases and J 5 bases, with 17 bases left between them. The CDR3 reads CASRGGQEDDEQYF. The CDR3 DNA is TGCGCCAGCAGGGGGGGGCAGGAGGATGACGAGCAGTACTTC.

The chain recombines TRBV5-4 with TRBJ2-3; 7 bases agree with TRBD2. This CDR3 is built from 16 residues. The germline V gene has CDR1 SGHNT and CDR2 YYREEE (reference sequence). V lost 2 bases to trimming and J lost 0 bases; unmatched junction nucleotides: 6. In DNA form, the CDR3 reads TGTGCCAGCAGCTTTAGGCTTAGCGGGAGCACAGATACGCAGTATTTT. Its protein product is CASSFRLSGSTDTQYF.

The V and J genes are TRBV29-1 and TRBJ1-4; D is unresolved. The V and J ends lost 4 bases and 1 base respectively, with 10 bases between them. Germline V gives CDR1 SQVTM, CDR2 ANQGSEA. The CDR3 is 14 amino acids. Written as DNA, the CDR3 is TGCAGCGTTGGGGCTATGGGAACTAATGAAAAACTGTTTTTT. Its protein product is CSVGAMGTNEKLFF.

This sequence joins TRBV4-3 and TRBJ2-3; 12 bases line up with TRBD2. The germline V gene encodes CDR1 LGHNA and CDR2 YSLEER. Unmatched junction bases numbered 4, after V lost 0 bases and J lost 0 bases. CDR3 length equals 18 residues. The CDR3 spells CASSQDLAGGLSTDTQYF. CDR3 in DNA: TGCGCCAGCAGCCAAGATCTAGCGGGGGGGCTTAGCACAGATACGCAGTATTTT.

The chain carries TRBV18 and TRBJ2-5; possibly TRBD2 for D (7 bases). Between the trimmed V and J ends, which lost 2 bases and 0 bases, there was a span of 16 bases. The CDR3 covers 17 residues. Germline CDR1 reads KGHSH; CDR2 reads LQKENI. The CDR3, as DNA: TGTGCCAGCTCACCATTGGCGGGGGCGTCGTACCAAGAGACCCAGTACTTC. Translated, it gives CASSPLAGASYQETQYF.

The J gene is TRBJ1-5, the V gene TRBV30, with D unresolved. Looked up from germline, CDR1 is GTSNPN and CDR2 is SVGIG (reference sequence). V was trimmed by 3 bases and J by 4 bases, leaving 16 bases between them. The CDR3 has 15 amino acids. This chain's CDR3 is CAWSQAPTKNQPQHF. The DNA of the CDR3 is TGTGCCTGGAGCCAGGCCCCAACCAAAAATCAGCCCCAGCATTTT.

As DNA, the CDR3 is TGTGCCAGCAGCCCCGTGGGGCTAGCGGGGGGCACAGATACGCAGTATTTT. Translated: CASSPVGLAGGTDTQYF. The V and J genes are TRBV7-8 and TRBJ2-3; 10 nucleotides align to TRBD2. Germline-derived CDR1 and CDR2 are SGHVS and FQNEAQ. With 5 bases clipped from V and 1 base from J, the junction kept 9 bases outside the gene matches. The CDR3 runs 17 residues.

V is TRBV15 and J is TRBJ2-3; D may be TRBD2 (6 bases). Trimming removed 1 base from V and 6 bases from J, with 14 bases in between. The CDR3 consists of 15 residues. The germline gives CDR1 LNHNV, CDR2 YYDKDF (reference sequence). This CDR3 reads CATSRAFGGGDTQYF. In DNA form, the CDR3 reads TGTGCCACCAGCAGAGCTTTTGGGGGAGGTGATACGCAGTATTTT.

The chain recombines TRBV28 with TRBJ2-7, with a possible D match to TRBD1 (5 bases). The CDR3 loop spans 13 amino acids. Germline V gene sequence: CDR1 MDHEN, CDR2 SYDVKM. V was cut by 6 bases and J by 2 bases, with 11 bases left in between. This CDR3 reads CASSLQEAYEQYF. CDR3 in DNA: TGTGCCAGCAGCCTACAGGAAGCCTACGAGCAGTACTTC.

The chain uses TRBV5-5 and TRBJ1-5; no clear D gene. The CDR3 totals 16 residues. V lost 0 bases, J lost 2 bases, and 12 bases lay in between. The germline V gene encodes CDR1 SGHKS and CDR2 YYEKEE (reference sequence). The CDR3 DNA follows: TGTGCCAGCAGCTTGGGCCCCCTAATAGGCAATCAGCCCCAGCATTTT. This gives the protein CASSLGPLIGNQPQHF.

J is TRBJ1-4 and V is TRBV27; D is possibly TRBD1 (6 bases). The germline CDR1 and CDR2 sequences are MNHEY and SMNVEV (reference sequence). This CDR3 comprises 16 residues. The V and J ends lost 5 bases and 5 bases respectively, with 18 bases between them. This CDR3 is CASSPSGGADNEKLFF. In nucleotides, the CDR3 is TGTGCCAGCAGTCCCAGTGGGGGGGCGGACAATGAAAAACTGTTTTTT.

The chain links TRBV30 to TRBJ2-7, with a weak D call TRBD2 (5 bases). From germline, CDR1 is GTSNPN and CDR2 SVGIG (reference sequence). V was trimmed by 2 bases and J by 0 bases, leaving 14 bases between them. The CDR3 spans 15 residues. CDR3 DNA: TGTGCCTGGAGTCCCTTGAGGGCGCTCTCCTACGAGCAGTACTTC. Translation: CAWSPLRALSYEQYF.